These 18 T cell receptor beta chains were sequenced from one sample in a study of blood T cells in healthy people across ages (dated by TCRdb to between 2014 and 2016). Preparation of the library involved 5' RACE. Instrument on record: Illumina HiSeq 2500. A second PCR of roughly 7 to 11 cycles was performed with a sample-barcoded 5' primer and a J-beta primer mix. TCRdb itself trimmed the public reads at Q25 with fastp, ran MiXCR and retained productive beta chains. For every CDR3 protein sequence, its rows merge into one entry that carries the most common genes and DNA. In all, the sample holds hundreds of thousands of distinct CDR3 sequences, and 40% to 60% of those were seen once. 13% of the sample goes to the ten largest clones. The sample consisted of blood. Every receptor here comes from a young man in good health.

This clonotype appeared a few times. The chain combines TRBV4-1 with TRBJ2-7; 8 bases match TRBD2. J lost 4 bases, V lost 0 bases, and 8 bases had no gene match. Germline V lookup: CDR1 MGHRA, CDR2 YSYEKL. The CDR3 totals 16 residues. For the CDR3, the DNA is TGCGCCAGCAGCCAAGAAGGGGCGACTAGCGCTTACGAGCAGTACTTC. Amino acid sequence: CASSQEGATSAYEQYF.

The gene calls are TRBV24-1 and TRBJ2-1; D ambiguous. V was shortened by 3 bases and J by 0 bases, with 11 bases between the two germline ends. The CDR3 contains 16 residues. Germline V gene lookup returns CDR1 KGHDR and CDR2 SFDVKD. CDR3 bases: TGTGCCACCAGTGATAGTGGGGTAAGCTCCTACAATGAGCAGTTCTTC. Residues: CATSDSGVSSYNEQFF.

The V call is TRBV28, the J call TRBJ2-2, with 7 positions matching TRBD2. CDR1 MDHEN and CDR2 SYDVKM come from the germline V gene. The CDR3 length is 19 residues. V lost 3 bases to trimming and J lost 7 bases; unmatched junction nucleotides: 20. The CDR3 nucleotides are TGTGCCAGCAGTTTGAGGAGACTAGCTGTTGTGGCTGGTAGCGGGGAGCTGTTTTTT. It yields the protein CASSLRRLAVVAGSGELFF.

As for this clonotype: One end of the junction is discordant with germline, which a read error may explain. The genes are TRBV30 and TRBJ1-2, with D possibly matching TRBD1 (6 bases). The CDR3 extends over 10 amino acids. Germline values: CDR1 GTSNPN, CDR2 SVGIG (reference sequence). CDR3 region: CAFTGYGYTF. CDR3 bases: TGCGCCTTTACAGGGTACGGCTACACCTTC.

This clonotype was seen a single time. This sequence joins TRBV11-2 and TRBJ2-1; D possibly corresponds to TRBD2 (5 bases). Trimming took 1 base from V and 3 from J, leaving 13 bases between them. The germline V gene encodes CDR1 SGHAT and CDR2 FQNNGV. The CDR3 sequence is 16 residues long. CDR3 bases: TGTGCCAGCAGCTTAGTCGGAGGTAGCGACTACAATGAGCAGTTCTTC. Translating gives CASSLVGGSDYNEQFF. Combining the CDR3 with reference TRBV11-2 and TRBJ2-1 gives the whole variable domain EAGVAQSPRYKIIEKRQSVAFWCNPISGHATLYWYQQILGQGPKLLIQFQNNGVVDDSQLPKDRFSAERLKGVDSTLKIQPAKLEDSAVYLCASSLVGGSDYNEQFFGPGTRLTVL.

The chain has TRBV28 and TRBJ2-4; D unresolved. Germline CDR1 is MDHEN and CDR2 is SYDVKM. Between the trimmed V and J ends, which lost 2 bases and 8 bases, there was a span of 10 bases. This CDR3 has 13 residues. The CDR3 is CASSLASEDIQYF. The CDR3 DNA reads as TGTGCCAGCAGTTTAGCGTCCGAGGACATTCAGTACTTC.

The chain combines TRBV3-1 with TRBJ2-3, with 8 bases lining up with TRBD2. Trimming removed 6 bases from V and 5 bases from J; junction bases left unmatched: 10. The germline gives CDR1 LGHDT, CDR2 YNNKEL (reference sequence). The CDR3 contains 15 residues. Written as DNA, the CDR3 is TGTGCCAGCAGTCCGATGACTAGCGCGGGAGATACGCAGTATTTT. Translated, it gives CASSPMTSAGDTQYF.

This clonotype came up a few times. V is TRBV12-3 or TRBV12-4 and J is TRBJ2-2, with 9 bases lining up with TRBD1. With V trimmed by 6 bases and J by 6 bases, 11 bases remained unmatched. This CDR3 region has 16 residues. The CDR3 sequence is CASSPIQGAMAGELFF. CDR3 nucleotide sequence: TGTGCCAGCAGCCCTATACAGGGGGCTATGGCCGGGGAGCTGTTTTTT.

The CDR3 loop reads CASSSGDPGFSYNEQFF. The CDR3 DNA sequence: TGTGCCAGCAGTTCCGGGGACCCAGGGTTCTCCTACAATGAGCAGTTCTTC. The V gene is TRBV27, the J gene TRBJ2-1; the D call may be TRBD1 or TRBD2 (5 bases each). This CDR3 is built from 17 residues. Germline V lookup: CDR1 MNHEY, CDR2 SMNVEV (reference sequence). Trimming removed 4 bases from V and 0 bases from J, with 16 bases in between.

This clonotype has a handful of counts. CDR3 in amino acids: CASSLVLAGTDTQYF. The CDR3 nucleotides read TGTGCCAGCAGCTTGGTACTAGCAGGCACAGATACGCAGTATTTT. The J gene is TRBJ2-3, the V gene TRBV7-9, with TRBD2 as a possible D gene (6 bases). Germline-derived CDR1 and CDR2 are SEHNR and FQNEAQ (reference sequence). The V end was cut by 3 bases, the J end by 1 base, with 11 bases between. The CDR3 has 15 amino acids.

This clonotype was counted between two and nine times. The chain joins TRBV12-3 or TRBV12-4 to TRBJ2-1; 12 nucleotides line up with TRBD2. Unmatched junction bases numbered 8, after V lost 7 bases and J lost 7 bases. This CDR3 is built from 15 residues. The chain's CDR3 is CASTLLAGGENEQFF. CDR3 nucleotides: TGTGCCAGCACCCTACTAGCGGGGGGAGAAAATGAGCAGTTCTTC.

The chain combines TRBV30 with TRBJ2-3; weak D call: TRBD2 (6 bases). The CDR3 contains 15 residues. V was trimmed by 0 bases and J by 2 bases, leaving 12 bases between them. Germline values: CDR1 GTSNPN, CDR2 SVGIG (reference sequence). CDR3: CAWSVPAGTTDTQYF. The CDR3 nucleotides are TGTGCCTGGAGTGTCCCGGCGGGGACCACAGATACGCAGTATTTT.

The rearrangement uses TRBV20-1 and TRBJ2-1; TRBD2 is a possible D gene (5 bases). The last part of the DNA fits TRBJ2-7 better; the J call may be wrong. This CDR3 comprises 15 residues. From germline, CDR1 is DFQATT and CDR2 SNEGSKA (reference sequence). The CDR3 here is CSADSGERAYNEQYF. In DNA form, the CDR3 reads TGCAGTGCCGACTCCGGTGAGAGGGCCTACAATGAGCAGTACTTC.

Many counts were recorded for this clonotype. This chain connects TRBV7-2 to TRBJ2-1, with D unresolved. CDR1 SGHTA and CDR2 FQGNSA come from the germline V gene. CDR3 length: 15 amino acids. Trimming removed 1 base from V and 7 bases from J, with 14 bases in between. CDR3 loop: CASSLDSNSINEQFF. Here the CDR3 DNA reads TGTGCCAGCAGCTTAGATTCTAACAGTATTAATGAGCAGTTCTTC.

J is TRBJ2-1 and V is TRBV12-3 or TRBV12-4; D is unresolved. V lost 3 bases and J 8 bases, leaving 5 bases between the germline ends. The CDR3 is made up of 11 amino acids. CDR3: CASSFSYEQFF. The CDR3 DNA reads as TGTGCCAGCAGTTTTAGCTATGAGCAGTTCTTC.

This clonotype appeared a few times. V is TRBV5-1 and J is TRBJ2-6; D gene unclear. Germline lookup yields CDR1 SGHRS and CDR2 YFSETQ. Between the trimmed V and J ends, which lost 4 bases and 0 bases, there was a span of 5 bases. This CDR3 comprises 14 residues. Here the CDR3 reads CASSKTSGANVLTF. The CDR3, as DNA: TGCGCCAGCAGCAAAACCTCTGGGGCCAACGTCCTGACTTTC.

The V and J genes are TRBV5-1 and TRBJ2-7; unclear D gene. The J call may be in error: the DNA end matches TRBJ2-5 better. Germline V gene lookup returns CDR1 SGHRS and CDR2 YFSETQ. CDR3 length: 14 amino acids. CDR3 DNA sequence: TGCGCCAGCAGCTTGGAGGGATGGGGAGAGACCCAGTACTTC. Translated: CASSLEGWGETQYF.

V gene TRBV4-2 combines with J gene TRBJ1-2; D might be TRBD1 (5 bases). The CDR3 has 14 amino acids. With 1 base removed from V and 0 bases from J, the gap between germline ends came to 6 bases. Germline V lookup: CDR1 LGHNA, CDR2 YNFKEQ. The CDR3 coding sequence is TGTGCCAGCAGCCAAGTGACAGCTAACTATGGCTACACCTTC. It translates to CASSQVTANYGYTF.